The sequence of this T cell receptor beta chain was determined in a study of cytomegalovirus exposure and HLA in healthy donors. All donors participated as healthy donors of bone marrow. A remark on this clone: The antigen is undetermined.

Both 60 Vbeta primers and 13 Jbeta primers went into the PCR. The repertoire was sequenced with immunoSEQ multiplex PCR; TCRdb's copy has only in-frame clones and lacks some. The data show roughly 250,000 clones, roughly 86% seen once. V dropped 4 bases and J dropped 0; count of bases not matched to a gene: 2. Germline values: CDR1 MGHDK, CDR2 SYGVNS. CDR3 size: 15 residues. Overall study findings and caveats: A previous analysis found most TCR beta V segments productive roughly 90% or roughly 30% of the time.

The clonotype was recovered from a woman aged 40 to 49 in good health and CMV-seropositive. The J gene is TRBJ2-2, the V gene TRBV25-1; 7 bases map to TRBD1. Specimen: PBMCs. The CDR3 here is CASSGGTANTGELFF. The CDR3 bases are TGTGCCAGCAGTGGGGGGACAGCGAACACCGGGGAGCTGTTTTTT.